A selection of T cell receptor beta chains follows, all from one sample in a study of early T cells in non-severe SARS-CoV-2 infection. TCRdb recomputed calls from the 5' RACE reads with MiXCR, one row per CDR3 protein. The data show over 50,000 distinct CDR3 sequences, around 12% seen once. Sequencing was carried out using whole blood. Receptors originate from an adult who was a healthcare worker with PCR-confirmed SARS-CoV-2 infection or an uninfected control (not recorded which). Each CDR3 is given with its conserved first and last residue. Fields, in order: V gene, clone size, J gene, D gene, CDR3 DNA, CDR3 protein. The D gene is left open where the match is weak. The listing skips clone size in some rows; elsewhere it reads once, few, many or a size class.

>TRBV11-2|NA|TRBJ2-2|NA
TGTGCCAGCAGCTTAGACCCGGGTGCAACCGGGGAGCTGTTTTTT
CASSLDPGATGELFF
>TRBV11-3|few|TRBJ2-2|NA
TGTGCCAGCAGCCCCTACAGCGATACGAACACCGGGGAGCTGTTTTTT
CASSPYSDTNTGELFF
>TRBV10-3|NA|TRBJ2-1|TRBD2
TGTGCCATCAGTGAGGCATTAGCGGGTGGTGAGCAGTTCTTC
CAISEALAGGEQFF
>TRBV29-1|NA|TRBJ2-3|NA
TGCAGCGTTGATACCACAGATACGCAGTATTTT
CSVDTTDTQYF
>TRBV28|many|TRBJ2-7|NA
TGTGCCAGTTGTCTACAGGACTCCTACGAGCAGTACTTC
CASCLQDSYEQYF
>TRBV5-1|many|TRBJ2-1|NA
TGCGCCAGCAGCTTGGGCCCTGGCGACAATGAGCAGTTCTTC
CASSLGPGDNEQFF
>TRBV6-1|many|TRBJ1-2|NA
TGTGCCAGCAGTCCGGCCAGGAACTATGGCTACACCTTC
CASSPARNYGYTF
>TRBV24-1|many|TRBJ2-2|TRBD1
TGTGCCACCAGTGACCCGACAGGGGCGAACACCGGGGAGCTGTTTTTT
CATSDPTGANTGELFF
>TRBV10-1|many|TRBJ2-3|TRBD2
TGCGCCAGCAGTGATGAGGGACTAGGGGTCGGCACAGATACGCAGTATTTT
CASSDEGLGVGTDTQYF
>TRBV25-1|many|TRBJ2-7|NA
TGTGCCAGCAGTGCCCCCCCCGGGACGGACAGCTACGAGCAGTACTTC
CASSAPPGTDSYEQYF
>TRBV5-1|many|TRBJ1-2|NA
TGCGCCAGCAAAGGGGGGGAAACCTATGGCTACACCTTC
CASKGGETYGYTF
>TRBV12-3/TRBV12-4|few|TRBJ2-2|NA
TGTGCCAGCAGCTCGCCCCTTGTCACGGAGAACGGGGAGCTGTTTTTT
CASSSPLVTENGELFF
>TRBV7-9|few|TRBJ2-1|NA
TGTGCCAGCAGCTTAAGGACCATCTACAATGAGCAGTTCTTC
CASSLRTIYNEQFF
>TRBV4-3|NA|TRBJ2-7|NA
TGCGCCAGCAGCCAAGATCAGGACAGCTTGGCCTACGAGCAGTACTTC
CASSQDQDSLAYEQYF
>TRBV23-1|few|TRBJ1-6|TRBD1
TGCGCCAGCACCCAACCACGCAGGGGGCCAGGTCGGTCACCCCTCCACTTT
CASTQPRRGPGRSPLHF
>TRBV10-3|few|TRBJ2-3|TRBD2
TGTGCCATCAGTGGCGGGGGGGCTTACACAGATACGCAGTATTTT
CAISGGGAYTDTQYF
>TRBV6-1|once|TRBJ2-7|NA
TGTGCCAGCAGTGAAGGGGGTCCCTACGAGCAGTACTTC
CASSEGGPYEQYF
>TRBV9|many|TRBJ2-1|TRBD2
TGTGCCAGCAGCGGACGCCGGCTAGCGGGGAGGTACAATGAGCAGTTCTTC
CASSGRRLAGRYNEQFF
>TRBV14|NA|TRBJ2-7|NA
TGTGCCAGACCCCGGTGTTTCGACGAGCAGTACTTC
CARPRCFDEQYF
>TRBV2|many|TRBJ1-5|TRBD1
TGTGCCAGCAGTGGGACAGGCCAAAACCAGCCCCAGCATTTT
CASSGTGQNQPQHF
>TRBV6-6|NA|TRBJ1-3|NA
TGTGCCAGCCACCACCTCTCTGGAAACACCATATATTTT
CASHHLSGNTIYF
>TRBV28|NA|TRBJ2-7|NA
TGTGCCAGCAGTTTGCGGGATTTCAACGAGCAGTACTTC
CASSLRDFNEQYF
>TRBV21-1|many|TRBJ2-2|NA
TGTGCCAGCAGCAAACGGGCGGGTAACACCGGGGAGCTGTTTTTT
CASSKRAGNTGELFF
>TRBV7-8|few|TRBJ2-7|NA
TGTGCCAGCAGAAGCGCACCAGGGGAGCAGTACTTC
CASRSAPGEQYF
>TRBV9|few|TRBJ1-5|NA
TGTGCCAGCAGCGTAGGACAAGGGGGTAATCAGCCCCAGCATTTT
CASSVGQGGNQPQHF
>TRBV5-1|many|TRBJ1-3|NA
TGCGCCAGCAGCTTGGTAGGACTTGGAAACACCATATATTTT
CASSLVGLGNTIYF
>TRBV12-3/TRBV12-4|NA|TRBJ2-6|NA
TGTGCCAGCAGTTTAGGGGGGAACTCTGGGGCCAACGTCCTGACTTTC
CASSLGGNSGANVLTF
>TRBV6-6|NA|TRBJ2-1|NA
TGTGCCAGCAGTTACCAGGGCCAGCGTCTTAACAATGAGCAGTTCTTC
CASSYQGQRLNNEQFF
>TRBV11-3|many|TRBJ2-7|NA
TGTGCCAGCAGCTCCCGGGACTCTATGTACGAGCAGTACTTC
CASSSRDSMYEQYF
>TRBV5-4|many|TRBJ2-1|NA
TGTGCCAGCAGCCCCCGAGGACTACAGGCCCACAATGAGCAGTTCTTC
CASSPRGLQAHNEQFF
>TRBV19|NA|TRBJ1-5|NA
TGTGCCAGTAGTATTCGGGGGAACAATCAGCCCCAGCATTTT
CASSIRGNNQPQHF
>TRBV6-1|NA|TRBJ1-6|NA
TGTGCCAGCAGTGAAGGCGTGGGTTGGAATTCACCCCTCCACTTT
CASSEGVGWNSPLHF
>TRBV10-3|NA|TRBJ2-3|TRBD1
TGTGCCATCAGAGGACAGGCCACAGATACGCAGTATTTT
CAIRGQATDTQYF
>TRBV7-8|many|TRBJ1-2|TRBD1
TGTGCCAGCAGCTCCCTGGACAGGGGGCGACTTAACTATGGCTACACCTTC
CASSSLDRGRLNYGYTF
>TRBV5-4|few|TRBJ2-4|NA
TGTGCCAGCAGCTCAGGACCTCAAGGGAACATTCAGTACTTC
CASSSGPQGNIQYF
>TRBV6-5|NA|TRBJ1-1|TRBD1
TGTGCCAGCAGTCTTCAAGGGGGCCTCACTGAAGCTTTCTTT
CASSLQGGLTEAFF
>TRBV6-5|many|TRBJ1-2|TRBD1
TGTGCCAGCAGTCCCATTCCTAGGACAGGGGCCCCTAACTATGGCTACACCTTC
CASSPIPRTGAPNYGYTF
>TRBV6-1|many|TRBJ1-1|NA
TGTGCCAGCACCCTGAGGGAGGGGGGTGTCACTGAAGCTTTCTTT
CASTLREGGVTEAFF
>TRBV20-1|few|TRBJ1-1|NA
TGCAGTGCTAGAGATTTCGGGGCTGGCCGTACTGAAGCTTTCTTT
CSARDFGAGRTEAFF
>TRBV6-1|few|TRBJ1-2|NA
TGTGCCAGCAGTGAGACGTTAGGCTATGGCTACACCTTC
CASSETLGYGYTF
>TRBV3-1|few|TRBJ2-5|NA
TGTGCCAGCAGCCAAACTGACTGGGAGACCCAGTACTTC
CASSQTDWETQYF
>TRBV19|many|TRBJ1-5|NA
TGTGCCAGTAGTCCCCCTCTAGGGTACAATCAGCCCCAGCATTTT
CASSPPLGYNQPQHF